These 15 T cell receptor beta chains originate from one sample sequenced in a study of human T cells and chemical hapten exposure. Before extraction, the whole blood was not fractionated, and total RNA was taken from it. TCRdb redid the calling of the 5' RACE reads with MiXCR, one entry per CDR3 protein. The sample yields approximately 81,000 distinct CDR3 sequences, about 8.4% seen once. The receptors shown here come from a male donor in good health.

Details on this clonotype: A read error may explain this, as a much larger clone is one base away. This chain uses TRBV27 with TRBJ1-6; 9 bases agree with TRBD1. Trimming cost V 0 bases and J 10 bases; bases outside gene matches: 4. Germline CDR1 and CDR2: MNHEY and SMNVEV (reference sequence). The CDR3 is 15 amino acids. CDR3 in amino acids: CASSLSDRGVSPLHF. CDR3 bases: TGTGCCAGCAGTTTATCGGACAGGGGTGTGTCACCCCTCCACTTT.

V usage is TRBV11-2 and J usage is TRBJ1-1; D gene unclear. This CDR3 region has 12 residues. Germline CDR1 reads SGHAT; CDR2 reads FQNNGV. V was clipped by 5 bases and J by 7 bases, with 11 bases between them. CDR3 protein: CASSPEAGEAFF. In DNA, the CDR3 is TGTGCCAGCAGCCCAGAGGCAGGTGAAGCTTTCTTT.

This clonotype was seen a few times. The V and J genes are TRBV6-2 or TRBV6-3 and TRBJ2-1; D assignment may be TRBD1 or TRBD2 (5 bases each). The CDR3 runs to 13 residues. CDR1 is MNHEY, CDR2 SVGEGT, per germline. Trimming shortened V by 1 base and J by 4 bases, and 5 bases separated the two germline ends. The CDR3 sequence: CASSYWGYNEQFF. The CDR3 nucleotides are TGTGCCAGCAGTTACTGGGGGTACAATGAGCAGTTCTTC.

This clonotype was detected only a few times. The CDR3 DNA is TGCGCCAGCAGCTTGGAAATAGGTCGGGGAGAGACCCAGTACTTC. Amino acids: CASSLEIGRGETQYF. V and J are TRBV5-1 and TRBJ2-5, with a possible D match to TRBD2 (5 bases). The CDR3 has 15 amino acids. The V and J ends lost 0 bases and 4 bases respectively, with 13 bases between them. Per germline, CDR1 SGHRS and CDR2 YFSETQ.

The chain links TRBV6-2 or TRBV6-3 to TRBJ2-5, with 10 bases matching TRBD2. V shed 0 bases and J 2 bases; nucleotides not matched to a gene: 6. Looked up from germline, CDR1 is MNHEY and CDR2 is SVGEGT. CDR3 length equals 17 residues. CDR3 in amino acids: CASSYSGTSVQQETQYF. The DNA of the CDR3 is TGTGCCAGCAGTTACTCCGGGACTAGCGTCCAGCAAGAGACCCAGTACTTC.

This clonotype showed up many times. The CDR3 coding sequence is TGTGCCAGCACCCGGCCGGGACAAGAGAACACTGAAGCTTTCTTT. As protein: CASTRPGQENTEAFF. The chain uses TRBV12-3 or TRBV12-4 and TRBJ1-1; a weak D match, TRBD1 (6 bases). The V and J ends lost 7 bases and 1 base respectively, with 16 bases between them. The CDR3 spans 15 residues.

This clonotype was seen at least ten times. This chain connects TRBV5-1 to TRBJ2-3; the D gene is possibly TRBD2 (6 bases). Trimming removed 5 bases at V and 6 bases at J, with 16 bases between. CDR3 size: 14 residues. Germline V gene sequence: CDR1 SGHRS, CDR2 YFSETQ. The CDR3 DNA reads TGCGCCAGCAGACCTGGCGGGGTACGTGATACGCAGTATTTT. Translated, it gives CASRPGGVRDTQYF.

The sample holds many counts of this clonotype. The CDR3 protein is CASSQEGGGSYEQYF. As DNA, the CDR3 is TGTGCCAGCAGCCAAGAGGGAGGGGGTTCCTACGAGCAGTACTTC. The chain uses TRBV3-1 and TRBJ2-7; D is possibly TRBD2 (7 bases). V lost 0 bases to trimming and J lost 1 base, with 10 bases between them. The CDR3 runs to 15 residues. Germline values: CDR1 LGHDT, CDR2 YNNKEL (reference sequence).

Only a few counts were recorded for this clonotype. The chain joins TRBV9 to TRBJ2-7, with TRBD2 matching over 8 bases. The length of the CDR3 is 15 residues. CDR1 is SGDLS, CDR2 YYNGEE, per germline. Unmatched junction bases numbered 6, after V lost 4 bases and J lost 0 bases. CDR3 region: CASSLGGGPSYEQYF. The CDR3 DNA reads TGTGCCAGCAGCCTCGGGGGGGGCCCCTCCTACGAGCAGTACTTC.

This clonotype was detected a few times. J is TRBJ2-2 and V is TRBV6-5, with D perhaps matching TRBD2 (6 bases). The CDR3 is 13 amino acids. V lost 2 bases and J lost 8, with 9 bases in between. CDR1 and CDR2 (germline): MNHEY, SVGAGI. The CDR3 DNA follows: TGTGCCAGCAGTTACGGTCTAGCGGGGGAGCTGTTTTTT. Translation: CASSYGLAGELFF.

This clonotype has ten or more counts. This chain uses TRBV9 with TRBJ1-1; D remains unclear. V shed 0 bases and J shed 3 bases, with 6 bases lying between them. Germline V gene lookup returns CDR1 SGDLS and CDR2 YYNGEE. CDR3 length equals 13 residues. The CDR3 sequence: CASSVGGYTEAFF. The CDR3 region has the DNA TGTGCCAGCAGCGTAGGCGGCTACACTGAAGCTTTCTTT.

Ten or more counts support this clonotype. The rearrangement links TRBV11-2 to TRBJ2-3, with 9 bases identical to TRBD2. V lost 3 bases and J lost 1; bases outside the gene matches: 5. CDR1 is SGHAT, CDR2 FQNNGV, per germline. The CDR3 contains 16 residues. CDR3 sequence: CASSLGLAGRTDTQYF. CDR3 nucleotide sequence: TGTGCCAGCAGCTTGGGCCTAGCGGGGCGCACAGATACGCAGTATTTT.

This clonotype appeared a few times. The chain recombines TRBV5-1 with TRBJ2-3; 7 bases agree with TRBD1. CDR1 and CDR2 (germline): SGHRS, YFSETQ. This CDR3 has 14 residues. Trimming removed 4 bases from V and 1 base from J; junction bases left unmatched: 3. The CDR3 region has the DNA TGCGCCAGCAGCCCGGGACAGCGCACAGATACGCAGTATTTT. It yields the protein CASSPGQRTDTQYF.

The table lists this clonotype with many counts. The V call is TRBV5-1, the J call TRBJ2-7; 8 bases map to TRBD2. The CDR3 sequence is 14 residues long. Germline assignment: CDR1 SGHRS and CDR2 YFSETQ. V trimming: 0 bases; J trimming: 2 bases; junction bases outside the gene matches: 1. CDR3 amino acids: CASSLAGGAYEQYF. The CDR3 coding sequence is TGCGCCAGCAGCTTGGCGGGAGGGGCCTACGAGCAGTACTTC. The full variable domain, rest sourced from reference TRBV5-1 and TRBJ2-7, is KAGVTQTPRYLIKTRGQQVTLSCSPISGHRSVSWYQQTPGQGLQFLFEYFSETQRNKGNFPGRFSGRQFSNSRSEMNVSTLELGDSALYLCASSLAGGAYEQYFGPGTRLTVT.

This clonotype was detected only a few times. V gene TRBV7-9 combines with J gene TRBJ1-1, with TRBD1 identical over 7 bases. CDR1 is SEHNR and CDR2 is FQNEAQ in the germline V gene (reference sequence). The CDR3 extends over 16 amino acids. Trimming took 3 bases from V and 5 from J; bases not matched to a gene: 12. The CDR3 DNA sequence: TGTGCCAGCAGCTTTGACAGGGATGGGCCGGGGACTGAAGCTTTCTTT. Its protein product is CASSFDRDGPGTEAFF.